The present T cell receptor beta chain was sequenced within a study of cytomegalovirus exposure and HLA in healthy donors. Trimming cost V 1 base and J 4 bases; bases outside gene matches: 7. CDR3 size: 16 residues. Germline loops: CDR1 MNHNS, CDR2 SASEGT. Amplification used 60 Vbeta primers and 13 Jbeta primers. The repertoire was sequenced with immunoSEQ multiplex PCR; TCRdb's copy has only in-frame clones and lacks some. The sample includes some 95,000 clones, around four fifths of them seen just once. Sample: PBMCs. The V and J genes are TRBV6-1 and TRBJ1-1; 9 bases agree with TRBD1. The receptor was derived from a man aged 30 to 45 in good health and CMV-seronegative. The CDR3 loop is CASSEELTGGGTEAFF. The DNA for the CDR3 is TGTGCCAGCAGTGAAGAGCTCACAGGGGGCGGCACTGAAGCTTTCTTT.